These T cell receptor beta chains were read from a single sample in a study of technical replicates of blood from several donors. This table comes from immunoSEQ multiplex PCR, and its TCRdb copy is limited to in-frame clones, with some not included. Here the sample spans approximately 90,000 clones, 95% being singletons. The sample comprised T cells isolated from PBMCs. The source is a human donor in good health. CDR3s include the opening cysteine and the closing phenylalanine or tryptophan. The order of the fields is J gene, V gene, D gene, clone size, CDR3 DNA, CDR3 protein. A D gene is named only where the DNA matches it firmly. Size tells how often a clone was seen (once, few, many) or the class of an expanded clone, and some rows leave it out.

>TRBJ2-1|TRBV18|TRBD2|.
TGTGCCAGCTCAGTACTAGCGGGAGTCAGGTCCTACAATGAGCAGTTCTTC
CASSVLAGVRSYNEQFF
>TRBJ2-7|TRBV25-1|.|.
TGTGCCAGCAGTGAATATTTATACGAGCAGTACTTC
CASSEYLYEQYF
>TRBJ1-1|TRBV6-5|.|.
TGTGCCAGCAGGACAAACACTGAAGCTTTCTTT
CASRTNTEAFF
>TRBJ2-7|TRBV7-8|.|.
TGTGCCACCCAGGGCAGTCTCCCCTACGAGCAGTACTTC
CATQGSLPYEQYF
>TRBJ2-7|TRBV27|.|.
TGTGCCAGCAGCCCCCGAGCCCTCGGTTACGAGCAGTACTTC
CASSPRALGYEQYF
>TRBJ2-1|TRBV10-2|.|.
TGCGCCAGCAGTGAGCAGCGGGCTTACAATGAGCAGTTCTTC
CASSEQRAYNEQFF
>TRBJ2-3|TRBV11-2|TRBD2|.
TGTGCCAGCAGCTCCCTAATCGGGAAGCGGGAACGGTATTTT
CASSSLIGKRERYF
>TRBJ1-5|TRBV4-1|.|.
TGCGCCAGCAGCCCAGTCCCCGGGGGTTTGGGGCAGCCCCAGCATTTT
CASSPVPGGLGQPQHF
>TRBJ2-1|TRBV5-1|.|.
TGCGCCAGCAGCCCCCAAGGGGGAGAGAATGAGCAGTTCTTC
CASSPQGGENEQFF
>TRBJ1-5|TRBV2|TRBD1|.
TGTGCCAGCAGTCCGGACAGGGTCAATCAGCCCCAGCATTTT
CASSPDRVNQPQHF
>TRBJ2-1|TRBV5-1|TRBD2|.
TGCGCCAGCAGCTTGGAGGCGGGAGCCTCCTACAATGAGCAGTTCTTC
CASSLEAGASYNEQFF
>TRBJ2-7|TRBV7-8|TRBD1|.
TGTGCCAGCAGCTCTTCTACCGGGACAGGGTGGGTGGGGCAGTACTTC
CASSSSTGTGWVGQYF
>TRBJ2-5|TRBV7-6|TRBD2|.
TGTGCCAGCAGCTATGGGACTAGCGGGGGAGGCCAAGAGACCCAGTACTTC
CASSYGTSGGGQETQYF
>TRBJ1-1|TRBV6-5|.|once
TGTGCCAGCAGTCTCTCCTTCAGGGGAGGGGCTGAAGCTTTCTTT
CASSLSFRGGAEAFF
>TRBJ1-5|TRBV19|TRBD1|.
TGTGCCAGTAGTATAGTATCAGGGGGTAATCAGCCCCAGCATTTT
CASSIVSGGNQPQHF
>TRBJ2-1|TRBV27|.|.
TGTGCCAGCAGTCCCCCGGGTAGCGTGCCGCCTAAGGAGCAGTTCTTC
CASSPPGSVPPKEQFF
>TRBJ2-7|TRBV9|.|.
TGTGCCAGCAGCGTAGGAATCGGGATGGGGGGACCCTACGAGCAGTACTTC
CASSVGIGMGGPYEQYF
>TRBJ1-5|TRBV6-1|.|.
TGTGCGTCGACTAAAGACTCCCCCGACAATCAGCCCCAGCATTTT
CASTKDSPDNQPQHF
>TRBJ1-2|TRBV2|.|few
TGTGCCAGCAGTTCACAGGGATTTGGCTACACCTTC
CASSSQGFGYTF
>TRBJ2-2|TRBV19|.|.
TGTGCCACCGAGGGAGTCACCGGGGAGCTGTTTTTT
CATEGVTGELFF
>TRBJ2-5|TRBV7-6|.|.
TGTGCCAGCAGCTTAGATGTTGGCGGGGAGACCCAGTACTTC
CASSLDVGGETQYF
>TRBJ1-6|TRBV5-1|.|.
TGCGCCAGCAGCTTGGAAGTACAGGGTAGTTCACCCCTCCACTTT
CASSLEVQGSSPLHF
>TRBJ1-1|TRBV5-4|.|.
TGTGCCAGCAGCTCGAAAGGGGATACTGAAGCTTTCTTT
CASSSKGDTEAFF
>TRBJ1-3|TRBV6-5|.|.
TGTGCCAGCAGTCTGGGAGACTCTGGAAACACCATATATTTT
CASSLGDSGNTIYF
>TRBJ2-3|TRBV6-5|.|once
TGTGCCAGCAGTTCCAGCGGGAGCACAGATACGCAGTATTTT
CASSSSGSTDTQYF
>TRBJ1-4|TRBV4-1|.|.
TGCGCCAGCAGCCAAGATGGGCGAAGGGAAAAACTGTTTTTT
CASSQDGRREKLFF
>TRBJ2-7|TRBV5-1|TRBD1|.
TGCGCCAGCAGCTTGGGACAGGGGCGGACCTACGAGCAGTACTTC
CASSLGQGRTYEQYF
>TRBJ2-1|TRBV7-6|TRBD2|.
TGTGCCAGCAGCTTAGTGCCGGGACTAGCGGGAGTTACAGCGCGGCACAATGAGCAGTTCTTC
CASSLVPGLAGVTARHNEQFF
>TRBJ1-5|TRBV6-1|TRBD1|.
TGTGCCAGCAGTGGTGACAGGGGGTTGGGTAATCAGCCCCAGCATTTT
CASSGDRGLGNQPQHF
>TRBJ2-7|TRBV18|.|.
TGTGCCAGCTCACCGGGGACTTTCTACGGGCCTACCTCCTACGAGCAGTACTTC
CASSPGTFYGPTSYEQYF
>TRBJ2-7|TRBV7-6|TRBD1|once
TGTGCCAGCAGCTCAAACCGTAGGACAGGGCCTAGCTCCTACGAGCAGTACTTC
CASSSNRRTGPSSYEQYF
>TRBJ1-2|TRBV5-1|TRBD1|.
TGCGCCAGCAGCTTTTTGGGAACTATGACAGGGGAGAGCTACACCTTC
CASSFLGTMTGESYTF
>TRBJ2-7|TRBV19|.|.
TGTGCCAGTAGTATACGGGGGATCTACGAGCAGTACTTC
CASSIRGIYEQYF
>TRBJ2-1|TRBV5-1|TRBD2|once
TGCGCCAGCAGGACCCTTGGCGGGGGGGGCAATGAGCAGTTCTTC
CASRTLGGGGNEQFF
>TRBJ2-7|TRBV23-1|TRBD2|.
TGCGCCAGCAGTCTCCCGGGGGGTACCGCGGTTTACGAGCAGTACTTC
CASSLPGGTAVYEQYF
>TRBJ1-1|TRBV4-2|.|.
TGTGCCAGCAGCCCAGAGGCGGGGAGGCGGGACACTGAAGCTTTCTTT
CASSPEAGRRDTEAFF
>TRBJ2-7|TRBV18|.|.
TGTGCCAGCTCACCTCATGAAAGAAGGGGGGAGCAGTACTTC
CASSPHERRGEQYF
>TRBJ1-1|TRBV19|TRBD1|.
TGTGCCAGTAGCACCACCCCGGGACAGGTATCGAACACTGAAGCTTTCTTT
CASSTTPGQVSNTEAFF
>TRBJ1-2|TRBV6-5|.|.
TGTGCCAGCAGGGGGGGGTTCCTCTATGGCTACACCTTC
CASRGGFLYGYTF
>TRBJ2-7|TRBV5-1|TRBD2|.
TGCGCCAGCAGCGGGGGGGACTTACCCTACGAGCAGTACTTC
CASSGGDLPYEQYF
>TRBJ2-7|TRBV6-1|TRBD1|.
TGTGCCAGCAGCCGGACAGGAGCGATAGACGAGCAGTACTTC
CASSRTGAIDEQYF
>TRBJ2-5|TRBV6-1|.|.
TGTGCCAGCAGTGCCAGCCGAGCGAACCTCCAAGAGACCCAGTACTTC
CASSASRANLQETQYF
>TRBJ2-7|TRBV27|TRBD1|.
TGTGCCAGCAGTACCGGGACAGGGTTCTACGAGCAGTACTTC
CASSTGTGFYEQYF
>TRBJ1-3|TRBV19|.|.
TGTGCCAGTAGTCCGACTAGAGGAAACACCATATATTTT
CASSPTRGNTIYF